This T cell receptor (beta chain) was recovered during a study of blood T cell repertoires in COVID-19. In this sample, this clone turned up once. The V and J ends lost 4 bases and 6 bases, in that order; junction bases with no gene match: 4. CDR1 and CDR2 from the germline V gene are SEHNR and FQNEAQ (reference sequence). This CDR3 comprises 14 residues. Authors' processing steps: Amplifying reference gene primers gave estimates of nucleated cell counts. Libraries were prepared by immunoSEQ multiplex PCR; TCRdb keeps only in-frame clonotypes and omits some of them. The V and J calls and clone size are taken from that table; D and trimming were inferred from the DNA. The profile covers about 53,000 clones, with more than 60% appearing a single time and about 15% taken by the ten largest.

Sequencing used peripheral blood. This clonotype originated in a human donor with active or convalescent COVID-19. The donor label of this sample is uncertain. The chain uses TRBV7-9 and TRBJ2-3; TRBD2 matches 10 bases. This chain's CDR3 is CASSSAGGEDTQYF. The CDR3 DNA reads TGTGCCAGCAGCTCAGCGGGAGGGGAGGATACGCAGTATTTT.